A single sample is the source of the 2 T cell receptor beta chains below, sequenced in a study of technical replicates of blood from a few donors. Generated by immunoSEQ multiplex PCR, the TCRdb table keeps only in-frame clones and is missing some. The data contain about 83,000 clones, 92% of them singletons. Sequencing used T cells isolated from PBMCs. The receptors shown here come from a human donor in good health.

The chain uses TRBV6-6 and TRBJ2-7; 8 bases align to TRBD2. V lost 6 bases to trimming and J lost 2 bases; unmatched junction nucleotides: 3. This CDR3 has 13 residues. Germline V gene data show CDR1 as MNHNY and CDR2 as SVGAGI (reference sequence). The CDR3 DNA reads TGTGCCAGCAGGACTAGCGCTACCTACGAGCAGTACTTC. This codes for CASRTSATYEQYF.

This rearrangement joins TRBV27 to TRBJ2-1; 11 nucleotides line up with TRBD2. V was clipped by 5 bases and J by 4 bases; unmatched bases: 10. Germline loops: CDR1 MNHEY, CDR2 SMNVEV (reference sequence). The CDR3 extends over 17 amino acids. DNA of the CDR3: TGTGCCAGCAGTGCGCCGGGACTAGCGGACCAATACAATGAGCAGTTCTTC. This gives the protein CASSAPGLADQYNEQFF.